These T cell receptor beta chains were read from a single sample in a study of T-cell reconstitution after alpha-beta-depleted transplantation in children. TCRdb passed the PCR reads through MiXCR, listing each CDR3 protein once. This sample has about 410,000 distinct CDR3 sequences, with about a fifth found just once. The sample consisted of PBMCs from the stem cell graft donor, taken from the stem cell graft. These receptors all come from a human donor who donated a stem cell graft to a child with acute myeloid leukemia. Both conserved end residues are part of each CDR3. A D gene is named only where the DNA matches it firmly. Size is omitted from some rows. Given values are once, few, many or a class for expanded clones.

TRBJ2-7 | TRBD1 | NA | TRBV12-3/TRBV12-4 | TGTGCCAGCAGTTTAGGGTGGGGGGACAGGGTCGAGCAGTACTTC | CASSLGWGDRVEQYF
TRBJ1-4 | TRBD1 | NA | TRBV27 | TGTGCCAGCAGTCCGGAACGCACAGGGGACAATGAAAAACTGTTTTTT | CASSPERTGDNEKLFF
TRBJ2-7 | NA | many | TRBV11-2 | TGTGCCAGCAGCTTAGTCGTAGCGGAGCAGTACTTC | CASSLVVAEQYF
TRBJ2-3 | NA | few | TRBV5-1 | TGCGCCAGCAGGCCCGGGACCCACGTGCATACGCAGTATTTT | CASRPGTHVHTQYF
TRBJ1-1 | NA | NA | TRBV27 | TGTGCCAGCAGACTAGCCGGGAACACTGAAGCTTTCTTT | CASRLAGNTEAFF
TRBJ1-5 | NA | NA | TRBV4-1 | TGCGCCAGCAGCCAAGATCTCGTAAGGGATTATCAGCCCCAGCATTTT | CASSQDLVRDYQPQHF
TRBJ2-1 | NA | many | TRBV6-5 | TGTGCCAGCAGGCGGGAGAGCAGGGGCAATGAGCAGTTCTTC | CASRRESRGNEQFF
TRBJ1-4 | NA | NA | TRBV7-2 | TGTGCCAGCAGCCTCGGCTATGGGGGTGTGGGTGAAAAACTGTTTTTT | CASSLGYGGVGEKLFF
TRBJ2-7 | NA | once | TRBV2 | TGTGCCAGCAGTGATAGTGAGCAGTACTTC | CASSDSEQYF
TRBJ2-3 | NA | NA | TRBV9 | TGTGCCAGCAGCGTAGTACCCGTGGGAGTCACAGATACGCAGTATTTT | CASSVVPVGVTDTQYF
TRBJ2-7 | TRBD1 | NA | TRBV20-1 | TGCAGTGCCCCCTCGCACGGGACAGGACCCTACGAGCAGTACTTC | CSAPSHGTGPYEQYF
TRBJ2-5 | NA | many | TRBV29-1 | TGCAGCGTTGATGACGGACAAGAGACCCAGTACTTC | CSVDDGQETQYF
TRBJ2-2 | NA | many | TRBV12-3/TRBV12-4 | TGTGCCAGCAGTCCCTTGGGAGGGGAGCTGTTTTTT | CASSPLGGELFF
TRBJ2-3 | TRBD2 | many | TRBV20-1 | TGCAGTGCCAAAAGACTAGCGGGAGAAACGGATACGCAGTATTTT | CSAKRLAGETDTQYF
TRBJ2-3 | TRBD2 | few | TRBV9 | TGTGCCAGCAGCGCTTTAGGCTTAAGCGGGAGAGGTGCGGCAGATACGCAGTATTTT | CASSALGLSGRGAADTQYF
TRBJ2-7 | NA | NA | TRBV2 | TGTGCCAGCAGTGACCCCGGAGGGTGGGGCGAGCAGTACTTC | CASSDPGGWGEQYF
TRBJ1-6 | TRBD1 | NA | TRBV5-1 | TGCGCCAGCAGCTTGGGACAGGGCCCTTCACCCCTCCACTTT | CASSLGQGPSPLHF
TRBJ2-7 | TRBD1 | many | TRBV27 | TGTGCCAGCAGTACCCCCCTAAGGACAGGACTCTACGAGCAGTACTTC | CASSTPLRTGLYEQYF
TRBJ1-5 | NA | NA | TRBV20-1 | TGCAGTGCTCGGATTAATGGGGAGCCCCAGCATTTT | CSARINGEPQHF
TRBJ1-2 | NA | NA | TRBV29-1 | TGCAGCGTTGTGGCAGGGTCGTATGGCTACACCTTC | CSVVAGSYGYTF
TRBJ2-1 | TRBD2 | NA | TRBV7-2 | TGTGCCAGCAGCTGGGGAGCGGGAGCCTATGAGCAGTTCTTC | CASSWGAGAYEQFF
TRBJ1-6 | NA | few | TRBV25-1 | TGTGCCAGCAGTGAAGGGTTGACCTCACCCCTCCACTTT | CASSEGLTSPLHF
TRBJ2-1 | TRBD1 | many | TRBV4-3 | TGCGCCAGCAGCCAAGATCGCGGGACAGGGGTGAAGGGGCAGTTCTTC | CASSQDRGTGVKGQFF
TRBJ2-1 | TRBD2 | few | TRBV5-1 | TGCGCCAGCAGCCTAGGGACTAGCGGCATAAAGTTCTTC | CASSLGTSGIKFF